The clone carrying this T cell receptor (beta chain) appeared a few times. The record originates from a study of blood T cell repertoires in COVID-19. Whole-study context: COVID-19 samples, acute and convalescent, were from the United States, Italy and Spain. From T cells, B-cell-depleted T cells, or PBMCs came the material, which was cDNA or gDNA.

This CDR3 has 15 residues. The trim removed 2 bases at V and 4 bases at J, leaving 5 bases unmatched. Germline V gives CDR1 SGHRS, CDR2 YFSETQ. Original processing notes: From reference gene primer amplification, estimates of nucleated cell counts were derived. The assay was immunoSEQ multiplex PCR, and TCRdb's table has in-frame clones only and misses some. That table furnishes V, J and clone size, whereas the DNA furnished D and trimming. The sample lists nearly 60,000 clones; 70% to 90% were seen once. The clonotype comes from a man aged 40-50 years with active COVID-19. The sample comprised peripheral blood. The chain joins TRBV5-1 to TRBJ2-2, with 7 bases fitting TRBD1. The CDR3 sequence: CASSFGQAGTGELFF. CDR3 coding DNA: TGCGCCAGCAGCTTTGGACAGGCCGGCACCGGGGAGCTGTTTTTT. Together with reference TRBV5-1 and TRBJ2-2, the CDR3 gives the full variable domain: KAGVTQTPRYLIKTRGQQVTLSCSPISGHRSVSWYQQTPGQGLQFLFEYFSETQRNKGNFPGRFSGRQFSNSRSEMNVSTLELGDSALYLCASSFGQAGTGELFFGEGSRLTVL.